This T cell receptor (beta chain) was identified during a study of blood T cell repertoires in COVID-19. Trimming cost V 5 bases and J 0 bases; bases outside gene matches: 7. Germline CDR1 and CDR2: SGHTA and FQGNSA. The CDR3 has 15 amino acids. Using immunoSEQ multiplex PCR, the repertoire was profiled, and TCRdb retains in-frame clones only, with some absent. The sample lists under 250,000 clones, approximately 81% seen once, with 2.5% to 3.5% in the top ten. The sample was peripheral blood. The chain is built from TRBV7-2 and TRBJ2-7; 7 positions agree with TRBD1. This clonotype originated in a man aged 50-59 years who had recovered from COVID-19. The CDR3 protein is CASSAGTASSYEQYF. The CDR3 DNA sequence: TGTGCCAGCAGCGCAGGGACAGCCAGCTCCTACGAGCAGTACTTC.